Following are 26 T cell receptor beta chains from one sample sequenced in a study of Ad26.COV2.S vaccination and SARS-CoV-2 variants. Method: immunoSEQ multiplex PCR; TCRdb's copy keeps in-frame clones and lacks some. The table includes a few hundred thousand clones, roughly 90% detected once. Noted treatment: roughly 18 received Ad26.COV2.S at low or high dose, single or two shots; 5 received placebo; per-sample allocation not given. The samples date from day 63 after the first vaccine or placebo injection. Sequencing used peripheral blood, obtained in a trial of Ad26.COV2.S vaccine versus placebo. All receptors derive from a person aged 18-65 years who received the Ad26.COV2.S COVID-19 vaccine or a placebo.

This clone was detected only a few times. The CDR3 sequence: CASSYSARASGLYGYTF. Written as DNA, the CDR3 is TGTGCCAGCAGTTACTCTGCCAGGGCTTCCGGACTGTATGGCTACACCTTC. The gene calls are TRBV6-2 or TRBV6-3 and TRBJ1-2; tentative D call: TRBD1 (5 bases). CDR1 is MNHEY, CDR2 SVGEGT, per germline. The CDR3 contains 17 residues. V dropped 0 bases and J dropped 5 bases, with 19 bases sitting between them.

The gene calls are TRBV6-5 and TRBJ1-2; TRBD1 agrees at 9 bases. The trim removed 6 bases at V and 7 bases at J, leaving 12 bases unmatched. This CDR3 is 15 amino acids long. Germline CDR1 and CDR2: MNHEY and SVGAGI. CDR3 loop: CASRSPGQGDGGYTF. CDR3 DNA: TGTGCCAGCAGATCACCGGGACAGGGAGATGGTGGCTACACCTTC.

The chain links TRBV5-4 to TRBJ2-5, with 11 nucleotides matching TRBD1. This CDR3 spans 16 amino acids. Germline V gives CDR1 SGHNT, CDR2 YYREEE (reference sequence). V shed 4 bases and J 4 bases; nucleotides not matched to a gene: 9. CDR3 nucleotides: TGTGCCAGCAGCCCCCCGGGACAGGGGGAGCTAGAGACCCAGTACTTC. Protein: CASSPPGQGELETQYF.

This chain uses TRBV4-3 with TRBJ2-7, with 8 bases aligning to TRBD2. The germline V gene encodes CDR1 LGHNA and CDR2 YSLEER. The CDR3 sequence is 13 residues long. V shed 8 bases and J 3 bases; nucleotides not matched to a gene: 6. The CDR3 DNA reads as TGCGCCAGCGGACTAGCTGCTTACTACGAGCAGTACGTC. Amino acids: CASGLAAYYEQYV.

This clone was seen just once. The V call is TRBV9, the J call TRBJ2-2; tentatively, D is TRBD1 or TRBD2 (5 bases each). The V gene lost 6 bases and the J gene lost 8 bases, with 14 bases spanning the gap. The germline V gene encodes CDR1 SGDLS and CDR2 YYNGEE. The CDR3 is 13 residues long. DNA of the CDR3: TGTGCCAGCACCATTCTAGCAGGGGGGGAGCTGTTTTTT. Protein: CASTILAGGELFF. The full variable domain, with the rest looked up from reference TRBV9 and TRBJ2-2, is DSGVTQTPKHLITATGQRVTLRCSPRSGDLSVYWYQQSLDQGLQFLIQYYNGEERAKGNILERFSAQQFPDLHSELNLSSLELGDSALYFCASTILAGGELFFGEGSRLTVL.

This clone appeared once. The gene calls are TRBV28 and TRBJ2-1; D not certain. Germline assignment: CDR1 MDHEN and CDR2 SYDVKM. The CDR3 contains 14 residues. V lost 7 bases to trimming and J lost 0 bases, with 10 bases between them. The CDR3 spells CASTAYSSYNEQFF. The CDR3 DNA is TGTGCCAGCACAGCGTATAGCTCCTACAATGAGCAGTTCTTC.

This chain links TRBV9 with TRBJ1-3; D is unresolved. Germline-derived CDR1 and CDR2 are SGDLS and YYNGEE. The V end was cut by 0 bases, the J end by 8 bases, with 6 bases between. This CDR3 is built from 12 residues. Here the CDR3 reads CASSVVGDTIYF. The CDR3 DNA reads as TGTGCCAGCAGCGTAGTGGGCGACACCATATATTTT.

The chain couples TRBV5-1 to TRBJ1-5; D unclear. CDR3 length: 15 amino acids. Trimming took off 4 bases at V and 2 bases at J, with 13 bases between the two ends. Germline V gene data show CDR1 as SGHRS and CDR2 as YFSETQ. In nucleotides, the CDR3 is TGCGCCAGCAGCGCGACGGGATCGGGCAATCAGCCCCAGCATTTT. Translation: CASSATGSGNQPQHF. The variable domain in full, with the rest retrieved from reference TRBV5-1 and TRBJ1-5, is KAGVTQTPRYLIKTRGQQVTLSCSPISGHRSVSWYQQTPGQGLQFLFEYFSETQRNKGNFPGRFSGRQFSNSRSEMNVSTLELGDSALYLCASSATGSGNQPQHFGDGTRLSIL.

The chain couples TRBV4-1 to TRBJ1-5, with D maybe TRBD1 (5 bases). Germline values: CDR1 MGHRA, CDR2 YSYEKL. Trimming pared 2 bases from V and 7 bases from J, leaving 15 bases between. The CDR3 sequence is 15 residues long. CDR3 bases: TGCGCCAGCAGCCAATCCAGCTCGGGGGAGCAGCCCCAGCATTTT. It translates to CASSQSSSGEQPQHF.

V usage is TRBV27 and J usage is TRBJ2-7; D not resolved. The length of the CDR3 is 13 residues. V was cut by 4 bases and J by 3 bases, with 10 bases left in between. The germline gives CDR1 MNHEY, CDR2 SMNVEV (reference sequence). CDR3 protein: CASSSDPNYEQYV. CDR3 bases: TGTGCCAGCAGTTCGGACCCCAACTACGAGCAGTACGTC.

CDR3 in amino acids: CSVWDNYGYTF. The CDR3, as DNA: TGCAGCGTATGGGACAACTATGGCTACACCTTC. The chain couples TRBV29-1 to TRBJ1-2; D might be TRBD1 (5 bases). There are 11 residues in the CDR3. Trimming took 6 bases from V and 2 from J, leaving 7 bases between them. The germline CDR1 and CDR2 sequences are SQVTM and ANQGSEA.

The chain couples TRBV28 to TRBJ1-1; 9 bases agree with TRBD1. The germline V gene has CDR1 MDHEN and CDR2 SYDVKM. This CDR3 spans 14 amino acids. Losses at the gene ends were 4 bases for V and 5 bases for J; bases not matched to a gene: 5. In DNA, the CDR3 is TGTGCCAGCAGTTCCTGGGACAGGGTAACTGAAGCTTTCTTT. This sequence encodes CASSSWDRVTEAFF. Variable domain in full (rest from reference TRBV28 and TRBJ1-1): DVKVTQSSRYLVKRTGEKVFLECVQDMDHENMFWYRQDPGLGLRLIYFSYDVKMKEKGDIPEGYSVSREKKERFSLILESASTNQTSMYLCASSSWDRVTEAFFGQGTRLTVV.

The chain links TRBV14 to TRBJ1-1, with TRBD1 matching over 7 bases. The V segment lost 4 bases and the J segment 4 bases; nucleotides outside the gene matches: 9. Germline V gene lookup returns CDR1 SGHDN and CDR2 FVKESK. This CDR3 has 15 amino acids. The CDR3 DNA reads as TGTGCCAGCAGCCTTCTTGACACAGGGGTCACTGAAGCTTTCTTT. Protein: CASSLLDTGVTEAFF.

V and J are TRBV13 and TRBJ2-7, with a weak D call TRBD2 (5 bases). V lost 5 bases and J lost 3, with 8 bases in between. Per the germline V gene, CDR1 is PRHDT and CDR2 is FYEKMQ (reference sequence). CDR3 length equals 12 residues. CDR3 loop: CASSRRYYEQYV. Here the CDR3 DNA reads TGTGCCAGCAGCAGGAGGTACTACGAGCAGTACGTC.

The rearrangement links TRBV7-9 to TRBJ1-1, with unresolved D. The CDR3 spans 15 residues. V gave up 2 bases and J gave up 1 base, with 11 bases separating them. Germline CDR1 SEHNR, CDR2 FQNEAQ (reference sequence). The CDR3, as DNA: TGTGCCAGCAGCTTAAATGTTTGGGGGAACACTGAAGCTTTCTTT. It is translated as CASSLNVWGNTEAFF.

V usage is TRBV4-2 and J usage is TRBJ2-2; no clear D. Trimming removed 1 base from V and 5 bases from J, with 2 bases in between. Germline-derived CDR1 and CDR2 are LGHNA and YNFKEQ. The CDR3 has 12 residues. As DNA, the CDR3 is TGTGCCAGCAGCCAAGTGACCGGGGAGCTGTTTTTT. Amino acid sequence: CASSQVTGELFF.

The chain couples TRBV10-1 to TRBJ2-1, with a possible D match to TRBD1 (5 bases). The V end was cut by 6 bases, the J end by 4 bases, with 16 bases between. Germline V CDR1 and CDR2: WNHNN, SYGVQD (reference sequence). This CDR3 spans 15 amino acids. The CDR3 nucleotides read TGCGCCAGCAGCCCAGGGAATGTTGGTTACAATGAGCAGTTCTTC. Translated: CASSPGNVGYNEQFF.

At least ten counts were recorded for this clone. The chain has TRBV7-9 and TRBJ1-6; D is unresolved. CDR1 SEHNR and CDR2 FQNEAQ come from the germline V gene (reference sequence). Trimming stripped 5 bases from V and 0 bases from J, with 14 bases between. The CDR3 length is 17 residues. The CDR3 sequence: CASSPLGSSSYNSPLHF. CDR3 in DNA: TGTGCCAGCAGCCCGCTAGGGTCTAGCTCCTATAATTCACCCCTCCACTTT.

The chain employs TRBV6-4 and TRBJ1-1, with a weak D call TRBD1 (6 bases). Germline V gene lookup returns CDR1 MRHNA and CDR2 SNTAGT. CDR3 length: 14 amino acids. The germline V and J ends were trimmed by 9 bases and 4 bases, with 18 bases remaining between them. The CDR3 nucleotides read TGTGCCAGTAGGGTATCGACAGGCGGCACTGAAGCTTTCTTT. Amino acid sequence: CASRVSTGGTEAFF.

The chain joins TRBV11-2 to TRBJ1-1; perhaps TRBD1 as D (6 bases). Germline V lookup: CDR1 SGHAT, CDR2 FQNNGV. The V gene lost 1 base and the J gene lost 6 bases, with 12 bases spanning the gap. This CDR3 contains 14 residues. In DNA form, the CDR3 reads TGTGCCAGCAGCTTAGTAGGGGGAGTCTCTGAAGCTTTCTTT. Protein: CASSLVGGVSEAFF.

The chain employs TRBV7-6 and TRBJ1-3; D ambiguous. V was clipped by 5 bases and J by 5 bases, with 10 bases between them. Germline CDR1 and CDR2: SGHVS and FNYEAQ. CDR3 length equals 13 residues. The CDR3 sequence is CASSPFGRNTIYF. In nucleotides, the CDR3 is TGTGCCAGCAGCCCATTCGGCCGAAACACCATATATTTT.

The chain is built from TRBV19 and TRBJ2-1; TRBD2 is a possible D gene (5 bases). Deletions cut 6 bases from V and 0 bases from J, with 15 bases between. The CDR3 consists of 16 residues. CDR1 is LNHDA and CDR2 is SQIVND in the germline V gene (reference sequence). CDR3: CASSLAGSSSYNEQFF. DNA of the CDR3: TGTGCCAGTAGCCTAGCCGGGTCAAGCTCCTACAATGAGCAGTTCTTC. Based on the CDR3 plus reference TRBV19 and TRBJ2-1, the full variable domain is DGGITQSPKYLFRKEGQNVTLSCEQNLNHDAMYWYRQDPGQGLRLIYYSQIVNDFQKGDIAEGYSVSREKKESFPLTVTSAQKNPTAFYLCASSLAGSSSYNEQFFGPGTRLTVL.

This chain connects TRBV27 to TRBJ2-5, with D tentatively TRBD1 (6 bases). With 1 base removed from V and 2 bases from J, the gap between germline ends came to 11 bases. Germline lookup yields CDR1 MNHEY and CDR2 SMNVEV (reference sequence). The CDR3 runs 15 residues. The CDR3, as DNA: TGTGCCAGCAGTTTATTGCGTACAGGGCAAGAGACCCAGTACTTC. Translation: CASSLLRTGQETQYF.

This chain links TRBV29-1 with TRBJ1-1; unclear D gene. V dropped 5 bases and J dropped 0 bases, with 22 bases sitting between them. The CDR3 consists of 17 residues. Germline loops: CDR1 SQVTM, CDR2 ANQGSEA. CDR3 region: CSVLRMELGFMNTEAFF. CDR3 nucleotide sequence: TGCAGCGTTCTTCGTATGGAGTTAGGGTTCATGAACACTGAAGCTTTCTTT. Supplemented by reference TRBV29-1 and TRBJ1-1, the full variable domain reads SAVISQKPSRDICQRGTSLTIQCQVDSQVTMMFWYRQQPGQSLTLIATANQGSEATYESGFVIDKFPISRPNLTFSTLTVSNMSPEDSSIYLCSVLRMELGFMNTEAFFGQGTRLTVV.

The chain joins TRBV6-1 to TRBJ1-2, with D tentatively TRBD1 (6 bases). CDR1 and CDR2 (germline): MNHNS, SASEGT. Trimming removed 0 bases at V and 4 bases at J, with 15 bases between. The CDR3 runs 16 residues. CDR3 protein: CASSEAAGAGFYGYTF. CDR3 bases: TGTGCCAGCAGTGAAGCGGCAGGGGCTGGGTTCTATGGCTACACCTTC.

This sequence joins TRBV29-1 and TRBJ2-1; 14 bases map to TRBD2. The germline CDR1 and CDR2 sequences are SQVTM and ANQGSEA. Trimming took 0 bases from V and 11 from J; bases not matched to a gene: 3. CDR3 size: 14 residues. The CDR3 is CSVEDGTSGGQQFF. The DNA for the CDR3 is TGCAGCGTTGAAGACGGGACTAGCGGGGGACAGCAGTTCTTC.